This TCR beta chain was obtained from a study of Graves' ophthalmopathy and Graves' hyperthyroidism. Study results and limitations: Most clonotypes expanded in thyroid above 0.001 frequency were present in blood too.

Trimming shortened V by 11 bases and J by 0 bases, and 10 bases separated the two germline ends. From germline, CDR1 is MNHEY and CDR2 SMNVEV (reference sequence). There are 13 residues in the CDR3. There are many counts of this clonotype. The antigen remains undetermined. Uncontrolled infections, pregnancy, lactation or other autoimmune diseases led to patient exclusion. Sampling less than 13 ml of fresh peripheral blood provided the PBMCs. As the template, RNA transcripts were used to amplify TCR beta CDR3 regions. Second-round multiplex PCR followed a first-round RT-PCR using HTBI primers. TCRdb processed the multiplex PCR reads anew with MiXCR; each CDR3 protein has one entry. Of 300,000 to 350,000 distinct CDR3 sequences listed, 15% to 20% were seen once; the top ten hold approximately 13%.

This TCR was recovered from an adult man with Graves' ophthalmopathy. Source material: peripheral blood. The chain uses TRBV27 and TRBJ2-2; no clear D. CDR3 nucleotides: TGTGCCTGCCGGGTGACGAACACCGGGGAGCTGTTTTTT. As protein: CACRVTNTGELFF.